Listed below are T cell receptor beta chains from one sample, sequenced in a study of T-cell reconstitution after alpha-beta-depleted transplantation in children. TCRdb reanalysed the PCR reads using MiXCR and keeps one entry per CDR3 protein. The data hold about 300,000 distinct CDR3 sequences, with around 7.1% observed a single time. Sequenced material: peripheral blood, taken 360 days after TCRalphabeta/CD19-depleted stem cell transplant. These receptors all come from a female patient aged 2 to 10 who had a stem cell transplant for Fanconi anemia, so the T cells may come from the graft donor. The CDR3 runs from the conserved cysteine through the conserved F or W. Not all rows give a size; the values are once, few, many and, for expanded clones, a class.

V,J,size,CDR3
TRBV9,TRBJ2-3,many,CASSEGTSGGPTDTQYF
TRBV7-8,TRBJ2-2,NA,CASSLASLGGGATGELFF
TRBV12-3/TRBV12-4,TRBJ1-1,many,CASTGRVDTEAFF
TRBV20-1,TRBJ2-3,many,CSARDPADTQYF
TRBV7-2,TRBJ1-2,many,CASSPSGGTNYGYTF
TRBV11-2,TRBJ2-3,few,CASSFGAGTTDTQYF
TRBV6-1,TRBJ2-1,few,CASSEPPFSYNEQFF
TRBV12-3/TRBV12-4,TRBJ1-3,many,CASSLVLSQFSSGNTIYF
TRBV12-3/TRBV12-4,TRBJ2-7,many,CASSLLARSYEQYF
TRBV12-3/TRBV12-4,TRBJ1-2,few,CASGGTGLEGYTF
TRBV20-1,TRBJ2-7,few,CSAWGAQAGGSYEQYF
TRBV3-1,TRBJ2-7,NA,CASSRAGGLADPAGYEQYF
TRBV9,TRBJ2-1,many,CASSANPGSYNEQFF
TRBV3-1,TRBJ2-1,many,CASSATSTGLRFF
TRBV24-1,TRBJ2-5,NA,CATSDSGVQETQYF
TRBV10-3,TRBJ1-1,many,CAISSISSAFF
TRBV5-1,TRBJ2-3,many,CASSTSGRASTDTQYF
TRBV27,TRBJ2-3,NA,CASSLGRTSTDTQYF
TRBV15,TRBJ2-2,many,CATSRDLDSGNTGELFF
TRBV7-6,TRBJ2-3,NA,CASSLGAGGPPDTQYF
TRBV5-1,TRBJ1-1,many,CASSFKQGRDTEAFF
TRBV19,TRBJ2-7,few,CASSLGHGYEQYF
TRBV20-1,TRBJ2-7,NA,CSARDRARYYEQYF
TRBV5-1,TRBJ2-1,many,CASIGTGYNEQFF
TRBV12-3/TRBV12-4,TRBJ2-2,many,CASSLSTGSGELFF
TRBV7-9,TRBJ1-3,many,CASSRTDSGNTIYF
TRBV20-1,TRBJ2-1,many,CSARGLSSSYNEQFF
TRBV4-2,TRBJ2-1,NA,CASSQVLAGGMDEQFF
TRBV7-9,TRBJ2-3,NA,CASSLAPKREWTDTQYF
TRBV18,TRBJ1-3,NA,CASSPVTHSSGNTIYF
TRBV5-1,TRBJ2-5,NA,CASSQSGLAGGETQYF
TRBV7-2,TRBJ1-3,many,CASSSDRVPGNTIYF
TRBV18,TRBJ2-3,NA,CASSPGASGGDTQYF
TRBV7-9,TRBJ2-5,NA,CASSLSRWGGQETQYF
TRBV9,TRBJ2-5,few,CASSVGSARETQYF
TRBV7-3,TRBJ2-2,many,CASSLFHSGGQITNTGELFF
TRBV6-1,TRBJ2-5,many,CASSDRETQYF